This T cell receptor beta chain comes out of a study of T cells in narcolepsy. Whole-study context: Donors had narcolepsy type 1 or type 2, or were healthy controls. General study points: In some patient and control memory CD4+ samples, autoreactive clones were absent. Autoreactive clonotypes reportedly recurred in blood of same and different patients, not controls. Comparing one patient's CSF and blood CD4+ clonotypes highlighted HCRT- and TRIB2-specific autoreactive clonotypes.

Clones were sequenced by immunoSEQ multiplex PCR, and TCRdb holds only the in-frame ones, with some missing. Of roughly 30,000 clones in the sample, around three quarters were seen once. With respect to this clone: Its antigen is undetermined.

CDR3 size: 15 residues. Germline V gene data show CDR1 as SGHNT and CDR2 as YYREEE (reference sequence). J was trimmed by 11 bases and V by 4 bases; bases with no gene match: 15. This receptor was identified in a human donor in good health. Sequencing was done on a sample of memory (CD45RA-) CD4+ T cells from blood. The chain combines TRBV5-4 with TRBJ2-5, with TRBD1 identical over 9 bases. CDR3 bases: TGTGCCAGCAGCCCCCGTCCGGGACAGGGAAAAGAGCAGTACTTC. Translated: CASSPRPGQGKEQYF.